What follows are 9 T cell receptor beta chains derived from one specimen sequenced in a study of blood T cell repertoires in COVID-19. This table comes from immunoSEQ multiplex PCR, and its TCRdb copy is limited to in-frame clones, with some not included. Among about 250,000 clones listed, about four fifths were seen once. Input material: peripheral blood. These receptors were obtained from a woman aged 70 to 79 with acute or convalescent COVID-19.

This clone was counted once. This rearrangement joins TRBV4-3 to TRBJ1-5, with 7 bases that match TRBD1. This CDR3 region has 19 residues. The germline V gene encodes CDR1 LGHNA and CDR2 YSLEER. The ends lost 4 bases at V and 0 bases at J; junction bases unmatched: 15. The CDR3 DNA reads TGCGCCAGCAGCCCCGACCCACCCGGGACAGAGTATAGCAATCAGCCCCAGCATTTT. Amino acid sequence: CASSPDPPGTEYSNQPQHF.

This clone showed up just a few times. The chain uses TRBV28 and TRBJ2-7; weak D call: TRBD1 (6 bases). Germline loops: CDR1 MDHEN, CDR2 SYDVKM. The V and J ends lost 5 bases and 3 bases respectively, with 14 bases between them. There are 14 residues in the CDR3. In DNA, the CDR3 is TGTGCCAGCAGTGACAGGATGCTCAACTACGAGCAGTACTTC. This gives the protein CASSDRMLNYEQYF.

CDR3 in DNA: TGTGCCAGCAGTGATAAGGACAGGGCCCAGCCCCAGCATTTT. Amino acid sequence: CASSDKDRAQPQHF. The chain links TRBV2 to TRBJ1-5; 8 nucleotides line up with TRBD1. The length of the CDR3 is 14 residues. Losses at the gene ends were 3 bases for V and 7 bases for J; bases not matched to a gene: 5. Germline CDR1 is SNHLY and CDR2 is FYNNEI.

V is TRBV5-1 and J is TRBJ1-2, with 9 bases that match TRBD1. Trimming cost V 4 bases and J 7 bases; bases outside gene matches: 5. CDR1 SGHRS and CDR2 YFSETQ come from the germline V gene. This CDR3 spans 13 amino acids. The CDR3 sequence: CASSRGDRAGYTF. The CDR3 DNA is TGCGCCAGCAGCAGGGGGGACAGGGCTGGCTACACCTTC.

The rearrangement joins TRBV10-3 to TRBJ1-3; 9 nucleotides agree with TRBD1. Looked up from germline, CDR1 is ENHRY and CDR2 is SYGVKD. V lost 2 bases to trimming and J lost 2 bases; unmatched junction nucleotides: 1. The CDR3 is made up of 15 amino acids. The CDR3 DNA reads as TGTGCCATCAGTGAGGACAGGGGGGCTGGAAACACCATATATTTT. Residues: CAISEDRGAGNTIYF.

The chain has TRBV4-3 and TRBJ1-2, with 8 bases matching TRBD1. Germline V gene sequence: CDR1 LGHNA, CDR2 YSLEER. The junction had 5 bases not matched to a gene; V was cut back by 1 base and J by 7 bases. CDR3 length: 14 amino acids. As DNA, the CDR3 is TGCGCCAGCAGCCAAGCCCAGGGGGCGCTTGGCTACACCTTC. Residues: CASSQAQGALGYTF.

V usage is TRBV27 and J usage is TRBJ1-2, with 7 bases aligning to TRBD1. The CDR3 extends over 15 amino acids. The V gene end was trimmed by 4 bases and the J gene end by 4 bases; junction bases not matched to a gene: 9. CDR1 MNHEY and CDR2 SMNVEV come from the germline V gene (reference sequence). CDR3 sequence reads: CASSSTGQLGYGYTF. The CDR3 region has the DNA TGTGCCAGCAGTTCAACGGGACAGTTGGGCTATGGCTACACCTTC.

CDR3 nucleotide sequence: TGTGCCAGCAGCCACTCAGGACTAGCTAGGAGGTCCGGGGAGCTGTTTTTT. Protein product: CASSHSGLARRSGELFF. This chain uses TRBV3-1 (or the pseudogene TRBV3-2) with TRBJ2-2; 8 bases are a match to TRBD2. Germline values: CDR1 LGHDT, CDR2 YNNKEL (reference sequence). This CDR3 has 17 residues. Trimming at V came to 3 bases and at J to 6 bases, leaving 12 bases not matched to a gene.

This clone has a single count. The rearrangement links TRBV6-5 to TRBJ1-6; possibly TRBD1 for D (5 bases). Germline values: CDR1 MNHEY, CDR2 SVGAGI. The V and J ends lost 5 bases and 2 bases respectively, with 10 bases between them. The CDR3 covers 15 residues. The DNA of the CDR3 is TGTGCCAGCAGTCTTCGACAGACCTATAATTCACCCCTCCACTTT. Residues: CASSLRQTYNSPLHF.